This T cell receptor (beta chain) was sequenced for a study of beta chain features in type 1 diabetes. Study-wide results and limits: Naive, central memory and Treg TCRB repertoires seemed to resemble each other more closely in patients than they did in healthy donors.

Sequencing targeted expressed TCRB transcripts, as all isolated RNA had been reverse transcribed. The table came from immunoSEQ multiplex PCR; TCRdb's copy has only in-frame clones and leaves some out. The sample includes hundreds of thousands of clones, roughly a sixth of them seen just once. CDR1 MNHNS and CDR2 SASEGT come from the germline V gene. The ends were cut back, 6 bases at V and 14 bases at J, with 16 bases in the middle. This CDR3 region has 12 residues. Points on this clone: Its antigen remains unknown.

The clonotype comes from a man between 18 and 35 years old in good health. The rearrangement links TRBV6-1 to TRBJ1-4; no clear D. The sample was naive CD4+ T cells from blood. The CDR3, as DNA: TGTGCCAGCAGAAAGGGCCTCGTGGGTCTGTTTTTT. As protein: CASRKGLVGLFF.